The T cell receptor (beta chain) described here comes from a study of blood T cell repertoires in COVID-19. Study summary: Samples came from the United States, Italy and Spain, spanning acute and convalescent COVID-19. PBMCs, B-cell-depleted T cells, or T cells provided the cDNA or gDNA that made up the material.

Seattle patient enrollment occurred during active infection, with longitudinal follow-up thereafter. V shed 3 bases, J shed 0 bases, and the junction held 8 bases outside the gene matches. The CDR3 has 18 residues. CDR1 MNHNS and CDR2 SASEGT come from the germline V gene. This clone was counted once. In the authors' methods: Reference gene primer amplification gave nucleated cell count estimates. TCRdb's table, derived via immunoSEQ multiplex PCR, lists solely in-frame clones and lacks some. The DNA gave D and trimming, while V, J and clone size come from that table. This sample has 150,000 or so clones; around 82% occur once, and the top ten carry 0.63%.

This receptor was taken from a man aged 60 to 75 with COVID-19, enrolled during active disease. The chain recombines TRBV6-1 with TRBJ2-6, with 7 nucleotides matching TRBD1. The source material was peripheral blood. CDR3 DNA sequence: TGTGCCAGCAGTGATCGACAGGGCTCAAGCTCTGGGGCCAACGTCCTGACTTTC. This codes for CASSDRQGSSSGANVLTF.